This is a list of T cell receptor beta chains from one sample in a study of CD8+CD57+ T cells in acquired aplastic anemia. TCRdb redid the calling of the reads with MiXCR, one entry per CDR3 protein. Here the sample spans under 500,000 distinct CDR3 sequences, around 32% being singletons. Material: sorted CD4+, CD8+, or CD8+CD57+ T cells (not recorded which) from PBMCs. The source of these receptors is a human donor with aplastic anemia. CDR3s include the opening cysteine and the closing phenylalanine or tryptophan. A D gene is named only where the DNA matches it firmly. Only part of the rows carry a size: once, few, many, or a class if the clone is expanded.

j_gene	abundance	v_gene	d_gene	CDR3nt	CDR3aa
TRBJ2-7	-	TRBV15	-	TGTGCCACCAGCAGGGGAACAGCTCGGAACGAGCAGTACTTC	CATSRGTARNEQYF
TRBJ1-2	few	TRBV25-1	-	TGTGCCAGCAGTTACTCGCCGGGGACCGCTGGCTACACCTTC	CASSYSPGTAGYTF
TRBJ1-1	many	TRBV9	-	TGTGCCAGCAGCGGTACGAGGACTGAAGCTTTCTTT	CASSGTRTEAFF
TRBJ1-2	-	TRBV12-3/TRBV12-4	-	TGTGCCAGCAGTTTAAAGCACAGGGACTATGGCTACACCTTC	CASSLKHRDYGYTF
TRBJ1-1	-	TRBV6-1	-	TGTGCCAGCCGCAGGGGATTAAACACTGAAGCTTTCTTT	CASRRGLNTEAFF
TRBJ2-5	few	TRBV7-2	TRBD2	TGTGCCAGCACCGCGGGAGTAGAGACCCAGTACTTC	CASTAGVETQYF
TRBJ2-7	few	TRBV18	-	TGTGCCAGCTCACCGGTAGGGACACCGAGCTCCTACGAGCAGTACTTC	CASSPVGTPSSYEQYF
TRBJ1-2	few	TRBV20-1	TRBD1	TGCAGTGCCAGAACCGGGACAGTGGGGCCGGTGGATGGCTACACCTTC	CSARTGTVGPVDGYTF
TRBJ2-3	-	TRBV19	TRBD1	TGTGCCACTGGGGACAGGGGGTTTTCTGCAGATACGCAGTATTTT	CATGDRGFSADTQYF
TRBJ2-5	-	TRBV20-1	-	TGCAGTGCTAGAGATCTAGAGAGCGGGCTTATACAAGAGACCCAGTACTTC	CSARDLESGLIQETQYF
TRBJ1-3	many	TRBV19	-	TGTGCCAGTAGTAGAACAGGGTTGCCTGGAAACACCATATATTTT	CASSRTGLPGNTIYF
TRBJ1-2	few	TRBV6-5	-	TGTGCCAGCAGTTACTCGGGTGTCGAAGCTAACTATGGCTACACCTTC	CASSYSGVEANYGYTF
TRBJ2-3	few	TRBV7-2	TRBD2	TGTGCCAGCGGATCGGGACTAGCGGCAGATACGCAGTATTTT	CASGSGLAADTQYF
TRBJ1-6	few	TRBV5-4	-	TGTGCCAGCAGCCCGGGGACGAAGGGGTCACCCCTCCACTTT	CASSPGTKGSPLHF
TRBJ1-6	-	TRBV4-2	TRBD1	TGTGCCAGCAGCCGTCCAGGGGGCGAGGGTAATTCACCCCTCCACTTT	CASSRPGGEGNSPLHF
TRBJ1-2	-	TRBV15	-	TGTGCCACCAGCCTAACGGGGGGCGATGGCTACACCTTC	CATSLTGGDGYTF
TRBJ1-4	many	TRBV10-2	-	TGCGCCAGCAGTCCCCGGGACGAAAAACTGTTTTTT	CASSPRDEKLFF
TRBJ1-6	few	TRBV2	TRBD1	TGTGCCAGCAGTCAAGATCGAATGACAGGGGTGTTTTCACCCCTCCACTTT	CASSQDRMTGVFSPLHF
TRBJ1-6	-	TRBV12-3/TRBV12-4	-	TGTGCCAGCAGTTTAGGGGGGGCCGGTAATTCACCCCTCCACTTT	CASSLGGAGNSPLHF
TRBJ1-5	-	TRBV2	-	TGTGCCAGCAGTGACAGGTTCCCCTACGAGCATTTT	CASSDRFPYEHF
TRBJ2-2	-	TRBV6-1	-	TGTGCCAGCAGAATCGGACAGAGAAACACCGGGGAGCTGTTTTTT	CASRIGQRNTGELFF
TRBJ1-6	-	TRBV15	-	TGTGCCACCAGCAGAGGGGGGTTCGAGGGGTCACCCCTCCACTTT	CATSRGGFEGSPLHF
TRBJ2-5	-	TRBV29-1	-	TGCAGCGTTGATATGGGCAGGGGCCAAGAGACCCAGTACTTC	CSVDMGRGQETQYF
TRBJ1-6	many	TRBV7-3	TRBD1	TGTGCCCCCCGAGCAGGGGGCGGTTCACCCCTCCACTTT	CAPRAGGGSPLHF
TRBJ2-2	many	TRBV25-1	-	TGTGCCAGCACCACGAGTACAGGGTCTTGGACCGGGGAGCTGTTTTTT	CASTTSTGSWTGELFF
TRBJ2-7	-	TRBV4-2	-	TGTGCCAGCAGCCAAGAGGTACAGCCCAGAATATACGAGCAGTACTTC	CASSQEVQPRIYEQYF
TRBJ1-4	-	TRBV7-8	TRBD1	TGTGCCAGCTTTCGGGACAGGCTAGCAACTAATGAAAAACTGTTTTTT	CASFRDRLATNEKLFF
TRBJ2-1	many	TRBV7-9	TRBD1	TGTGCCAGCAGCCTACGACAGGGTAGCTACAATGAGCAGTTCTTC	CASSLRQGSYNEQFF
TRBJ1-5	-	TRBV10-3	TRBD1	TGTGCCAGCAGGGCAGGGGGAGGGCCCCAGCATTTT	CASRAGGGPQHF
TRBJ2-7	-	TRBV15	-	TGTGCCACCAGCATACGGCCAGGGTACTCCTACGAGCAGTACTTC	CATSIRPGYSYEQYF
TRBJ1-2	many	TRBV29-1	-	TGCAGCGTTGGTCGGTTTCCCTATGGCTACACCTTC	CSVGRFPYGYTF
TRBJ2-1	many	TRBV20-1	-	TGCAGTGGGCAGGACAAGCTCTACAATGAGCAGTTCTTC	CSGQDKLYNEQFF
TRBJ1-2	-	TRBV2	-	TGTGCCAGCAGTGGGACGGGTAGCTATGGCTACACCTTC	CASSGTGSYGYTF
TRBJ1-1	-	TRBV11-2	TRBD1	TGTGCCAGCAGCGCAGGGGGTCCTGAAGCTTTCTTT	CASSAGGPEAFF
TRBJ1-4	few	TRBV7-2	TRBD1	TGTGCCAGCAGCTTCGGTAGGGGGCCCTCAAAACTGTTTTTT	CASSFGRGPSKLFF
TRBJ2-3	-	TRBV12-3/TRBV12-4	-	TGTGCCAGCAGTTTAGGATCCCTCACAGATACGCAGTATTTT	CASSLGSLTDTQYF
TRBJ2-5	-	TRBV9	TRBD1	TGTGCCAGCAGCCCGCCGGACAGGGGTGATGGGGAGACCCAGTACTTC	CASSPPDRGDGETQYF
TRBJ2-2	many	TRBV7-2	-	TGTGCCAGCAGCCCAGGGCGGACCGGGGAGCTGTTTTTT	CASSPGRTGELFF
TRBJ2-3	-	TRBV5-1	TRBD1	TGCGCCGGCAGCTTAGGGACAGCTGGAGATACGCAGTATTTT	CAGSLGTAGDTQYF
TRBJ2-3	-	TRBV10-3	TRBD2	TGTGCCAGCAGTTACCAGGTAGCGGGGGGGCCAGGGACAGATACGCAGTATTTT	CASSYQVAGGPGTDTQYF
TRBJ2-5	many	TRBV7-3	-	TGTGCCAGCAGCTCGCCTGGAGTCCGAGAGACCCAGTACTTC	CASSSPGVRETQYF
TRBJ2-3	-	TRBV12-3/TRBV12-4	-	TGTGCCAGCAGTTTGGAACAGAAACTGTTATCTAGCACAGATACGCAGTATTTT	CASSLEQKLLSSTDTQYF
TRBJ2-7	-	TRBV10-3	-	TGTGCCAACACGACAGGCGGAAACACCTACGAGCAGTACTTC	CANTTGGNTYEQYF
TRBJ1-2	many	TRBV6-1	-	TGTGCCAGCAGTCCAAACAGGTTGTATGGCTACACCTTC	CASSPNRLYGYTF
TRBJ2-7	-	TRBV7-8	TRBD2	TGTGCCAGCAGCCCTCGACTAGCGCGGAATGAGCAGTACTTC	CASSPRLARNEQYF
TRBJ1-2	-	TRBV7-3	-	TGTGCCAGCAGCCCGACGGGGGGCGTCGATGGCTACACCTTC	CASSPTGGVDGYTF
TRBJ1-5	-	TRBV20-1	-	TGCAGTGCTAGTTGGGCAGGTAATCAGCCCCAGCATTTT	CSASWAGNQPQHF
TRBJ1-2	few	TRBV2	-	TGTGCCAGCAGCTGGGGAAGTCTGAGTGACTATGGCTACACCTTC	CASSWGSLSDYGYTF
TRBJ1-2	-	TRBV9	-	TGTGCCAGCAGGGCAGGGTATGGCTACACCTTC	CASRAGYGYTF
TRBJ1-1	-	TRBV4-3	TRBD1	TGCGCCAGCAGCCAAGATACGGGACAGGGGAACACTGAAGCTTTCTTT	CASSQDTGQGNTEAFF
TRBJ1-4	-	TRBV6-1	-	TGTGCCAGCCGGGACTCTTCACACGGGGAAAAACTGTTTTTT	CASRDSSHGEKLFF